This TCR beta chain originates from a study of blood T cell repertoires in COVID-19. In the study's own analysis: Reference gene primer amplification in the assay estimated nucleated cell counts. Only in-frame clones appear in the TCRdb table, and some are missing; sequencing was by immunoSEQ multiplex PCR. The V and J calls and clone size are taken from that table; D and trimming were inferred from the DNA. Of 160,000 or so clones listed, about four fifths are singletons. Germline CDR1 reads SGHRS; CDR2 reads YFSETQ. Losses at the gene ends were 4 bases for V and 6 bases for J; bases not matched to a gene: 11. CDR3 size: 17 residues. This clone was counted a few times.

This chain links TRBV5-1 with TRBJ2-1, with 12 positions matching TRBD2. This sequence originates from a man between 65 and 79 years old who had recovered from COVID-19. The specimen sequenced was peripheral blood. The CDR3 protein is CASSPAGASGRGNEQFF. CDR3 bases: TGCGCCAGCAGCCCCGCGGGGGCTAGCGGGAGGGGCAATGAGCAGTTCTTC.